These 11 T cell receptor beta chains were all obtained from the same sample, sequenced in a study of blood T cell repertoires in COVID-19 (dated by TCRdb to between 2020 and 2021). The receptor library was made with the immunoSEQ multiplex PCR assay. The table was pulled from immuneACCESS by TCRdb, which kept in-frame rearrangements only. Such tables lose some clones; where checked, under half of the loss comes from unresolved V genes, and the rest has no known cause. The sample data list around 170,000 clones, and 78% of these were observed just once. The top ten clones comprise approximately 15% of the sample. The sequenced sample was peripheral blood. These receptors all stem from a woman aged 80 or over with acute or convalescent COVID-19.

V usage is TRBV28 and J usage is TRBJ1-5; 7 nucleotides agree with TRBD1. This CDR3 spans 16 amino acids. The germline CDR1 and CDR2 sequences are MDHEN and SYDVKM. Trimming took 4 bases from V and 3 from J; bases not matched to a gene: 9. The CDR3 loop reads CASSSPTGSDNQPQHF. In nucleotides, the CDR3 is TGTGCCAGCAGTTCCCCGACAGGGTCAGACAATCAGCCCCAGCATTTT.

The chain joins TRBV5-4 to TRBJ2-5, with D perhaps TRBD2 (5 bases). Per the germline V gene, CDR1 is SGHNT and CDR2 is YYREEE (reference sequence). The CDR3 is 13 amino acids. V was cut by 4 bases and J by 1 base, with 8 bases left in between. The CDR3 DNA sequence: TGTGCCAGCAGCATACTAGGCCAAGAGACCCAGTACTTC. Translation: CASSILGQETQYF.

The gene calls are TRBV28 and TRBJ2-7, with D tentatively TRBD1 (5 bases). Trimming left V 5 bases short and J 4 bases short, with 18 bases between. Germline V CDR1 and CDR2: MDHEN, SYDVKM. The CDR3 sequence is 15 residues long. Written as DNA, the CDR3 is TGTGCCAGCAGTCCCTCAGGACATGCAAGTTACGAGCAGTACTTC. Protein product: CASSPSGHASYEQYF.

J is TRBJ2-7 and V is TRBV5-6; D unresolved. Trimming pared 4 bases from V and 2 bases from J, leaving 7 bases between. The CDR3 spans 12 residues. Germline loops: CDR1 SGHDT, CDR2 YYEEEE. CDR3 loop: CASSIQAYEQYF. DNA of the CDR3: TGTGCCAGCAGCATACAAGCCTACGAGCAGTACTTC.

V gene TRBV7-8 combines with J gene TRBJ2-5, with TRBD2 identical over 8 bases. This CDR3 has 18 residues. CDR1 SGHVS and CDR2 FQNEAQ come from the germline V gene. V dropped 3 bases and J dropped 5; count of bases not matched to a gene: 17. The CDR3 coding sequence is TGTGCCAGCAGCTTTAAACGCGTGAGGCGGGGGGCTGGGGAGACCCAGTACTTC. Protein: CASSFKRVRRGAGETQYF.

CDR3 sequence: CAAQERVYGYTF. The CDR3 DNA reads as TGTGCAGCCCAGGAACGTGTCTATGGCTACACCTTC. The chain combines TRBV28 with TRBJ1-2; D is ambiguous. Germline V gene data show CDR1 as MDHEN and CDR2 as SYDVKM. This CDR3 is built from 12 residues.

V gene TRBV10-3 combines with J gene TRBJ2-2, with D unclear. CDR1 is ENHRY, CDR2 SYGVKD, per germline. Trimming cost V 4 bases and J 0 bases, with 3 bases left between them. This CDR3 has 13 amino acids. CDR3 residues: CAISAANTGELFF. For the CDR3, the DNA is TGTGCCATCAGTGCCGCGAACACCGGGGAGCTGTTTTTT.

The chain combines TRBV7-2 with TRBJ1-1, with TRBD1 as a possible D gene (6 bases). The V gene's germline CDR1 is SGHTA and CDR2 FQGNSA. V lost 2 bases, J lost 11 bases, and 21 bases lay in between. The CDR3 runs to 15 residues. The CDR3, as DNA: TGTGCCAGCAGCTTACAAACGTTGGGGGCGTCCTTGGCTTTCTTT. Its protein product is CASSLQTLGASLAFF.

V gene TRBV24-1 combines with J gene TRBJ2-2; TRBD1 matches 9 bases. Germline assignment: CDR1 KGHDR and CDR2 SFDVKD. The CDR3 loop spans 17 amino acids. J lost 5 bases, V lost 2 bases, and 8 bases had no gene match. The CDR3 reads CATSDSADRGRTGELFF. The CDR3 DNA reads TGTGCCACCAGTGATTCCGCTGACAGGGGGAGGACCGGGGAGCTGTTTTTT.

The V and J genes are TRBV5-1 and TRBJ1-1; 7 bases match TRBD1. The CDR3 extends over 15 amino acids. Germline CDR1 reads SGHRS; CDR2 reads YFSETQ. J lost 7 bases, V lost 2 bases, and 11 bases had no gene match. CDR3 loop: CASSFTGAVGHEAFF. DNA for the CDR3: TGCGCCAGCAGCTTTACAGGGGCAGTCGGGCATGAAGCTTTCTTT. The full variable domain, rest sourced from reference TRBV5-1 and TRBJ1-1, is KAGVTQTPRYLIKTRGQQVTLSCSPISGHRSVSWYQQTPGQGLQFLFEYFSETQRNKGNFPGRFSGRQFSNSRSEMNVSTLELGDSALYLCASSFTGAVGHEAFFGQGTRLTVV.

At least ten counts were recorded for this clone. The rearrangement links TRBV19 to TRBJ2-2; 10 nucleotides align to TRBD2. The germline V gene encodes CDR1 LNHDA and CDR2 SQIVND (reference sequence). The trim removed 6 bases at V and 0 bases at J, leaving 10 bases unmatched. This CDR3 region has 18 residues. CDR3 coding DNA: TGTGCCAGTAGCCCGGGACTAGCGAGAAGGACGAACACCGGGGAGCTGTTTTTT. Translating it yields CASSPGLARRTNTGELFF.